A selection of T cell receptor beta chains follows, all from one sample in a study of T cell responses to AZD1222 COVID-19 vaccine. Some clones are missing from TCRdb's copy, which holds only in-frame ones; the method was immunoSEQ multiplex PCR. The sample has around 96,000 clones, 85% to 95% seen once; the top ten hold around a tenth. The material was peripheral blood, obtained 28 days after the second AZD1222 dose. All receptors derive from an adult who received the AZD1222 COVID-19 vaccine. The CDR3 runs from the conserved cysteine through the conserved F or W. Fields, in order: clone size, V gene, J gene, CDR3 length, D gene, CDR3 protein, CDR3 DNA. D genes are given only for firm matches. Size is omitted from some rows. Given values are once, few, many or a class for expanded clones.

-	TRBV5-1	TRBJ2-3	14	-	CASSLGGYTDTQYF	TGCGCCAGCAGCTTGGGTGGCTACACAGATACGCAGTATTTT
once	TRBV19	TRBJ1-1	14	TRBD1	CASSRGQVNTEAFF	TGTGCCAGTAGCCGGGGACAGGTGAACACTGAAGCTTTCTTT
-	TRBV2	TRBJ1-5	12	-	CASRGLMQPQHF	TGTGCCAGCAGGGGACTTATGCAGCCCCAGCATTTT
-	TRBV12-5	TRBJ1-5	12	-	CASGYENQPQHF	TGTGCTAGTGGTTACGAAAATCAGCCCCAGCATTTT
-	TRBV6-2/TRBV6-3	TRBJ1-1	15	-	CASSLRGLRTTEAFF	TGTGCCAGCAGTTTAAGGGGACTCCGGACCACTGAAGCTTTCTTT
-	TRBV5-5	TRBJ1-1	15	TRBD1	CASSLGQPMNTEAFF	TGTGCCAGCAGCCTGGGACAGCCTATGAACACTGAAGCTTTCTTT
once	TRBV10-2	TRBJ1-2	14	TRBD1	CASTKDRAWYGYTF	TGCGCCAGCACGAAGGACAGGGCTTGGTATGGCTACACCTTC
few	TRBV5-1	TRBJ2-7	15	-	CASSSSPGAGAEQYF	TGCGCCAGCAGCTCATCACCAGGGGCCGGAGCCGAGCAGTACTTC
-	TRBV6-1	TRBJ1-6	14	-	CASSDRVLDSPLHF	TGTGCCAGCAGTGACCGGGTCTTGGATTCACCCCTCCACTTT
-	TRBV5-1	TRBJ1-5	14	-	CASSLAGMNQPQHF	TGCGCCAGCAGCTTGGCCGGGATGAATCAGCCCCAGCATTTT
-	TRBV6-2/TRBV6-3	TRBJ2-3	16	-	CASSYRGVSSTDTQYF	TGTGCCAGCAGTTACAGGGGGGTTTCTAGCACAGATACGCAGTATTTT